This T cell receptor beta chain was sequenced in a study of control samples from healthy donors and cancer patients. J lost 3 bases, V lost 6 bases, and 3 bases had no gene match. Per germline, CDR1 MNHEY and CDR2 SVGAGI. This CDR3 spans 14 amino acids. There are a few counts of this clone. Sequencing was performed with immunoSEQ multiplex PCR; in TCRdb, only in-frame clones are kept and a portion is missing. Here the sample spans about 140,000 clones, 80% to 90% being singletons. Sequencing was performed on blood. This rearrangement joins TRBV6-5 to TRBJ2-7; 12 nucleotides align to TRBD2. The receptor comes from a woman aged 25-40 years in good health. CDR3 amino acids: CASRKTSGSYEQYF. CDR3 coding DNA: TGTGCCAGCAGGAAGACTAGCGGGAGCTACGAGCAGTACTTC.